This entry features one T cell receptor (beta chain) sequence. The target antigen is unknown. CDR3 length equals 13 residues. V shed 2 bases, J shed 4 bases, and the junction held 1 base outside the gene matches. Germline assignment: CDR1 SGHAT and CDR2 FQNNGV. Healthy and HIV-negative, the adult donors had no recent acute infections or vaccinations. For every subset, genomic DNA was evenly distributed across several immunoSEQ plates. Clones were sequenced by immunoSEQ multiplex PCR, and TCRdb holds only the in-frame ones, with some missing. The sample records millions of clones, around 95% being singletons. The entry originates in a study of shared clonotypes between healthy human individuals. Whole-study findings and limits: A small donor pool kept down the genetic and exposure-history diversity that was represented. With several donors compared, approximately 5% of naive CD4 clonotypes were shared.

The sample taken for sequencing was naive CD4+ T cells sorted from blood. The subset is: CD45RA+ positively selected. The chain links TRBV11-2 to TRBJ1-2, with 7 positions matching TRBD1. This TCR was sampled from a man aged 18-30 years in good health. CDR3 DNA sequence: TGTGCCAGCAGCTTAAACAGGGGCTATGGCTACACCTTC. Translating it yields CASSLNRGYGYTF. Looking up the rest from reference TRBV11-2 and TRBJ1-2 gives the full variable domain: EAGVAQSPRYKIIEKRQSVAFWCNPISGHATLYWYQQILGQGPKLLIQFQNNGVVDDSQLPKDRFSAERLKGVDSTLKIQPAKLEDSAVYLCASSLNRGYGYTFGSGTRLTVV.